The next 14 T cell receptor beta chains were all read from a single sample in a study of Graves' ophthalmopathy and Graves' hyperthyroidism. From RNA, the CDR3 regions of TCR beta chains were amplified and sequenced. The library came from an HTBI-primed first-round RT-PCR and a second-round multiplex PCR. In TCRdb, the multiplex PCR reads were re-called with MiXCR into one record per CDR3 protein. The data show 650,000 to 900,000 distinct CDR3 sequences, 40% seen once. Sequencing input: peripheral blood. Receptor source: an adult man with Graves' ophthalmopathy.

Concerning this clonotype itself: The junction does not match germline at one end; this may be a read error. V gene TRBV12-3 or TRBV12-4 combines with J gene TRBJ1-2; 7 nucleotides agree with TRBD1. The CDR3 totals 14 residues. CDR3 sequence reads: CASSSSGQIYGHTF. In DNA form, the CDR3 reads TGTGCCAGCAGTTCCTCGGGACAGATTTATGGCCACACCTTC.

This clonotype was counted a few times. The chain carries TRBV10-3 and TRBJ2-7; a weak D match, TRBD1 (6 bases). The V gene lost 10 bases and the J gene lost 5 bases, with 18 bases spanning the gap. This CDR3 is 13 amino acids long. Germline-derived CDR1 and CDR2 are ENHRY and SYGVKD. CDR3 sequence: CASRGPEPHEQYF. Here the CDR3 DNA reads TGTGCCAGCAGGGGCCCCGAGCCCCACGAGCAGTACTTC.

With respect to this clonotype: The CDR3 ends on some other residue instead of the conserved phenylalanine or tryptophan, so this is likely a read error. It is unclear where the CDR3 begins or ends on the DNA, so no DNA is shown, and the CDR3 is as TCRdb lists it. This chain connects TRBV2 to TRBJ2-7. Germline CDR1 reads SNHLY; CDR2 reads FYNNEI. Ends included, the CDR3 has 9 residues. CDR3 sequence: CASSLSENT.

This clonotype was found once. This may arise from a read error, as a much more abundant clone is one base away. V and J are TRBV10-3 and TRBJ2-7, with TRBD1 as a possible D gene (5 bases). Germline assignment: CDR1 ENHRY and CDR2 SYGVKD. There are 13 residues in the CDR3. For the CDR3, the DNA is TGTGCCAGCAGTGCCCCAGGGACCTACGAGCAGTACTTC. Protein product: CASSAPGTYEQYF.

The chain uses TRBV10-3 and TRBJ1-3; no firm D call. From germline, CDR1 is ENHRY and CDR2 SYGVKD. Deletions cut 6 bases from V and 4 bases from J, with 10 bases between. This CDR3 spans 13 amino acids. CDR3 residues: CAISSPAGNTIYF. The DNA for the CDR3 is TGTGCCATCAGCAGTCCGGCCGGAAACACCATATATTTT.

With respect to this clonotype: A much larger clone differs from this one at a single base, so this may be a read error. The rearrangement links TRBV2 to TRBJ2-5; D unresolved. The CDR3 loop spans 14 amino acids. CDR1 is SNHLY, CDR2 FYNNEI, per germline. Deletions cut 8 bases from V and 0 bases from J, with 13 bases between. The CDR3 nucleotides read TGTGCCAGCGGCCCCGCCTGGGACCAAGAGACCCAGTACTTC. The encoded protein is CASGPAWDQETQYF.

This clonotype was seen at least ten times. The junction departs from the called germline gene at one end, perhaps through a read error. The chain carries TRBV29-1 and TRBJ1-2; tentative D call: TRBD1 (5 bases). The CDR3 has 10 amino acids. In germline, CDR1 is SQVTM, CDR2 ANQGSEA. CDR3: CSVEEGPGNF. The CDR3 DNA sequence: TGCAGCGTTGAAGAGGGACCGGGAAACTTC.

CDR3 loop: CASSLLLNTGELFF. The CDR3 DNA sequence: TGTGCCAGCAGCTTGTTGTTGAACACCGGGGAGCTGTTTTTT. The genes are TRBV11-2 and TRBJ2-2; no clear D. CDR1 and CDR2 from the germline V gene are SGHAT and FQNNGV. Trimming removed 3 bases from V and 1 base from J, with 6 bases in between. This CDR3 spans 14 amino acids.

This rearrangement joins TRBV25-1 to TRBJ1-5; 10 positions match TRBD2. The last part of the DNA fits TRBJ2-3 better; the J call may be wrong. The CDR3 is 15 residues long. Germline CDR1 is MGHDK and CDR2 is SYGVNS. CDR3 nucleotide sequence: TGTGCCAGCAGCCCCAGCGGGGGGGTATTTCAGCCCCAGTATTTT. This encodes CASSPSGGVFQPQYF.

As DNA, the CDR3 is TGTGCCAGCTCACCCGAGGAAGGGTATGGCTACACCTTC. Amino acids: CASSPEEGYGYTF. The chain joins TRBV25-1 to TRBJ1-2; D uncertain. Germline V CDR1 and CDR2: MGHDK, SYGVNS. The length of the CDR3 is 13 residues. V gave up 8 bases and J gave up 5 bases, with 15 bases separating them.

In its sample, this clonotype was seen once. The CDR3 coding sequence is TGCAGTGCTAGAGTACCAGGGTACTATGGCTACACCTTC. This gives the protein CSARVPGYYGYTF. V and J are TRBV20-1 and TRBJ1-2, with TRBD1 as a possible D gene (5 bases). The ends were cut back, 1 base at V and 3 bases at J, with 9 bases in the middle. The CDR3 consists of 13 residues. Germline CDR1 is DFQATT and CDR2 is SNEGSKA (reference sequence).

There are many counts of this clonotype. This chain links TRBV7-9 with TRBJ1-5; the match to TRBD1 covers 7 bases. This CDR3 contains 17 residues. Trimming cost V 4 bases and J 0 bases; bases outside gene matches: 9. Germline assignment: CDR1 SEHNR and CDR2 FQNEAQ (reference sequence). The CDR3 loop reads CASSSGTTGISNQPQHF. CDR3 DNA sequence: TGTGCCAGCAGCTCCGGGACGACAGGGATTAGCAATCAGCCCCAGCATTTT.

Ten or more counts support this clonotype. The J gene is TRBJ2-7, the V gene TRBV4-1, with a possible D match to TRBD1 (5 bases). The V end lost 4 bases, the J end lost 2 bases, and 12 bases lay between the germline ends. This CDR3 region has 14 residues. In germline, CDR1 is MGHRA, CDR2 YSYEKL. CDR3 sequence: CASSRDSLTYEQYF. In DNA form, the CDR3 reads TGCGCCAGCAGCCGAGACAGCCTGACCTACGAGCAGTACTTC.

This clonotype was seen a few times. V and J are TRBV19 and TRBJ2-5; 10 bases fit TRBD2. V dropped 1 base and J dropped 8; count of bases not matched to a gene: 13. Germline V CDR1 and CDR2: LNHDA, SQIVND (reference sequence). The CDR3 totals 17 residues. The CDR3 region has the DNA TGTGCCAGTAGTATAGGAAAGGGATCGCTAGCGGGAGAAACCCAGTACTTC. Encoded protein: CASSIGKGSLAGETQYF.